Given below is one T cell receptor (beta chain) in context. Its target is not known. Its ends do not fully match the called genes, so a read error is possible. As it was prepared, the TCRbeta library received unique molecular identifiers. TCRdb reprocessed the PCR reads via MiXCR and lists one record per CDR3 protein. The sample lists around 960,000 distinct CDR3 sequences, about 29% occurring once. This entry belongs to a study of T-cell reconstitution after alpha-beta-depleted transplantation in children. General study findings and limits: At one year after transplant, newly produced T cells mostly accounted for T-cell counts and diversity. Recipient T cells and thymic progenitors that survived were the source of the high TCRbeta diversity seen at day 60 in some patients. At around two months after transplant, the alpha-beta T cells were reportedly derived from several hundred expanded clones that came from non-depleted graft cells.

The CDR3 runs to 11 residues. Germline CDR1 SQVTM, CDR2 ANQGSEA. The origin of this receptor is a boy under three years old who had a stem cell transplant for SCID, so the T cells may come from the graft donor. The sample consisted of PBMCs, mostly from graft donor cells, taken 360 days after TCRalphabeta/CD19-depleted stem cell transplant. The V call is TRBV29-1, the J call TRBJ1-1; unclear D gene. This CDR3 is CSVGENSEAFF. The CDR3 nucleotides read TGCAGCGTTGGAGAGAACTCTGAAGCTTTCTTT.